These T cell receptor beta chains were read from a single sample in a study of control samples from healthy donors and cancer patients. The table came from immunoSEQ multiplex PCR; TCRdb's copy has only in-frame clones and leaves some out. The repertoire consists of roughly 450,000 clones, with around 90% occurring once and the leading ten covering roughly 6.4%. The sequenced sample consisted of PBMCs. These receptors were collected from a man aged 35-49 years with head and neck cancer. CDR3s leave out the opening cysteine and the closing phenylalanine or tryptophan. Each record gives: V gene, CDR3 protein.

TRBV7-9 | ASSPRGGNEKLF
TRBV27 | ASSLFAGPQETQY
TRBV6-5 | ASSYGEAYEQY
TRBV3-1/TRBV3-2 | ASSQWWDHNEQF
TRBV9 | ASSPRQGVFHEQY
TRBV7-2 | ASSTGLKTQY
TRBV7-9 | ASSFSGRLNEQF
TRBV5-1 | ASSEPSSSAQY
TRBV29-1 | SAAVGVDTQY
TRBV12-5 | ASASGRARNEQF
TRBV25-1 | ASSDNGAGTASLGAQH
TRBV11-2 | ASSSSYGGNQPQH
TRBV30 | AWSPSRLAGGYNEQF
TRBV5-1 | ASSLGSSGLSYEQY
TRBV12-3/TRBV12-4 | ASSRQSYEQY
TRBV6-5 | ASSYGGQLDSPLH
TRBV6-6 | ASSMDRGEKLF
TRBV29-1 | SVSPGTGSNQPQH
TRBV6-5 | ASSSLRVAYEQY
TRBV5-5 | ASSLPPNTEAF
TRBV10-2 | ASSDGVLSNQPQH
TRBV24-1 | ATSDTTGGTNEKLF
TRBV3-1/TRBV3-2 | ASSIRVGNEKLF
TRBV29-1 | SVDTGYGETQY
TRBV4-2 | ASSQETYTDTQY
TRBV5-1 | ASSLLSGGSPSRETQY
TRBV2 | ASPGQGRHEQY
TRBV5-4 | ASSPGTLQMRNIQY
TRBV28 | ASSFENEQF
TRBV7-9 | ASSLAGDYEQY
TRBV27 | ASSKRQGLDQPQH
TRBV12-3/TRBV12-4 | AITGVSSYEQY
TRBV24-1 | ATSEGSTNEKLF
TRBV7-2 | ASSFPGRTAF
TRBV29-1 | SVEQRGSTDTQY
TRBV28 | ASSFFGTDRYEQY
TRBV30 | AWSVMNNSPLH
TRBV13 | ASTRWGETQY
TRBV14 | ASSQDRLAGGFSYEQY
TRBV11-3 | ASSLGQGNTEAF
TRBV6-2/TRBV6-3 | ASSVDTEAF
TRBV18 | ASLQTPDYGYT
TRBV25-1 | AISPGGPYNEQF
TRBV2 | ASKTGGNTGELF
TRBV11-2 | ASSLRRGEENTIY
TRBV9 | ASSAEQGRTAGELF
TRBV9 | ASSPQLMSVSSGNTIY
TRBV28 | ASSSPPGNQPQH
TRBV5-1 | ASSSGQGETQY
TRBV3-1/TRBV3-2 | ASSQDYGRILNTGELF
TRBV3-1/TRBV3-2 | ASSPTRPRGDTGELF
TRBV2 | ASSEGLASEQF
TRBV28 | ASRPGGGQPQH
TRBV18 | ASSPFRGADTGELF
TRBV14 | ASSQEGDFQPEKLF
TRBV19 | ASSPDLPKGGYT
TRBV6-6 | ASTTQEGPYEQY